The next 21 T cell receptor beta chains were all read from a single sample in a study of T cells in localized non-small cell lung cancer. The method was immunoSEQ multiplex PCR; TCRdb's version includes in-frame clones alone and lacks a portion of them. The sample comprises over 70,000 clones, approximately 90% of which are singletons, and 4.1% rests with the top ten. Material: PBMCs, obtained before any cancer treatment. These receptors all come from a woman between 35 and 70 years old with stage II squamous cell lung carcinoma.

This clone has a single count. V and J are TRBV19 and TRBJ1-2; 9 nucleotides match TRBD1. Germline V gene data show CDR1 as LNHDA and CDR2 as SQIVND (reference sequence). The CDR3 sequence is 14 residues long. The ends lost 5 bases at V and 8 bases at J; junction bases unmatched: 9. This CDR3 reads CASSHRDRVNGYTF. For the CDR3, the DNA is TGTGCCAGTAGTCACCGGGACAGGGTCAACGGCTACACCTTC.

This chain links TRBV5-6 with TRBJ1-3; no clear D gene. Germline lookup yields CDR1 SGHDT and CDR2 YYEEEE. Trimming took 1 base from V and 0 from J, leaving 17 bases between them. This CDR3 has 18 amino acids. Here the CDR3 DNA reads TGTGCCAGCAGCTTGCGGAGGTTTTACGAGAGCTCTGGAAACACCATATATTTT. Protein: CASSLRRFYESSGNTIYF.

V and J are TRBV27 and TRBJ2-2; no reliable D call. From germline, CDR1 is MNHEY and CDR2 SMNVEV (reference sequence). Trimming shortened V by 3 bases and J by 7 bases, and 3 bases separated the two germline ends. The CDR3 totals 11 residues. CDR3 amino acids: CASSFNGELFF. CDR3 DNA: TGTGCCAGCAGTTTCAACGGGGAGCTGTTTTTT.

This chain uses TRBV27 with TRBJ1-5, with D uncertain. The length of the CDR3 is 13 residues. Trimming stripped 2 bases from V and 9 bases from J, with 11 bases between. The germline CDR1 and CDR2 sequences are MNHEY and SMNVEV (reference sequence). CDR3 DNA sequence: TGTGCCAGCAGTTTACAAATGAGAATGCCCCAGCATTTT. This encodes CASSLQMRMPQHF.

The V and J genes are TRBV18 and TRBJ2-1; D remains ambiguous. Germline V gene lookup returns CDR1 KGHSH and CDR2 LQKENI. V lost 0 bases to trimming and J lost 2 bases, with 5 bases between them. The CDR3 totals 14 residues. The CDR3 DNA reads TGTGCCAGCTCACCACCCCCGGCCTACAATGAGCAGTTCTTC. As protein: CASSPPPAYNEQFF.

The chain employs TRBV6-5 and TRBJ1-1; TRBD1 is a possible D gene (5 bases). Trimming shortened V by 5 bases and J by 0 bases, and 10 bases separated the two germline ends. The CDR3 totals 14 residues. Per germline, CDR1 MNHEY and CDR2 SVGAGI. The CDR3 DNA reads as TGTGCCAGCAGTAGACAGATAATGAACACTGAAGCTTTCTTT. Protein: CASSRQIMNTEAFF.

The chain uses TRBV7-6 and TRBJ2-1; D gene unclear. V gave up 5 bases and J gave up 2 bases, with 13 bases separating them. This CDR3 region has 15 residues. Germline V CDR1 and CDR2: SGHVS, FNYEAQ. CDR3 protein: CASSPGRVAYNEQFF. CDR3 bases: TGTGCCAGCAGCCCAGGCCGGGTCGCCTACAATGAGCAGTTCTTC.

The chain couples TRBV6-5 to TRBJ2-7; 7 bases are shared with TRBD2. Germline trimming cut 4 bases from V and 4 bases from J; bases unmatched to any gene: 7. The CDR3 runs 14 residues. From germline, CDR1 is MNHEY and CDR2 SVGAGI. The CDR3: CASSSPGTKYEQYF. CDR3 sequence (DNA): TGTGCCAGCAGTTCCCCCGGGACTAAATACGAGCAGTACTTC.

The chain is built from TRBV5-1 and TRBJ1-3; D uncertain. The ends were cut back, 2 bases at V and 0 bases at J, with 6 bases in the middle. The germline CDR1 and CDR2 sequences are SGHRS and YFSETQ. CDR3 length equals 14 residues. CDR3 nucleotide sequence: TGCGCCAGCAGCTTAGCCCTCTCTGGAAACACCATATATTTT. This sequence encodes CASSLALSGNTIYF.

J is TRBJ1-2 and V is TRBV15, with TRBD1 matching over 9 bases. Trimming at V came to 7 bases and at J to 2 bases, leaving 17 bases not matched to a gene. Germline V lookup: CDR1 LNHNV, CDR2 YYDKDF (reference sequence). The CDR3 contains 18 residues. The DNA for the CDR3 is TGTGCCACCACCCCCGAACTAATCCGGACAGGGGTCAACTATGGCTACACCTTC. Translation gives CATTPELIRTGVNYGYTF.

The chain recombines TRBV6-6 with TRBJ2-2, with D tentatively TRBD2 (5 bases). This CDR3 has 12 residues. Trimming pared 6 bases from V and 6 bases from J, leaving 8 bases between. Germline loops: CDR1 MNHNY, CDR2 SVGAGI (reference sequence). This CDR3 reads CASSRTAGELFF. The CDR3 region has the DNA TGTGCCAGCAGCCGGACTGCCGGGGAGCTGTTTTTT.

As concerns this clone: The CDR3 does not end in the conserved phenylalanine or tryptophan, so this is likely a read error. The chain employs TRBV19 and TRBJ1-2; a possible D gene is TRBD1 (5 bases). Germline-derived CDR1 and CDR2 are LNHDA and SQIVND (reference sequence). There are 13 residues in the CDR3. The V and J ends lost 5 bases and 4 bases respectively, with 11 bases between them. The CDR3 protein is CASSPGRVYGYTL. The CDR3 DNA is TGTGCCAGTAGTCCCGGCAGGGTCTATGGCTACACCCTC.

This rearrangement joins TRBV6-1 to TRBJ1-3; a weak D match, TRBD1 (6 bases). The ends were cut back, 6 bases at V and 7 bases at J, with 10 bases in the middle. The germline CDR1 and CDR2 sequences are MNHNS and SASEGT. CDR3 length: 12 residues. DNA of the CDR3: TGTGCCAGCAGACTTCAGGGGAACACCATATATTTT. This sequence encodes CASRLQGNTIYF.

The V and J genes are TRBV5-5 and TRBJ1-1, with D tentatively TRBD1 (5 bases). Germline V gene lookup returns CDR1 SGHKS and CDR2 YYEKEE (reference sequence). The CDR3 extends over 13 amino acids. Trimming removed 7 bases at V and 0 bases at J, with 10 bases between. CDR3 in amino acids: CASQGLLNTEAFF. DNA for the CDR3: TGTGCCAGCCAGGGACTGTTGAACACTGAAGCTTTCTTT.

This sequence joins TRBV7-8 and TRBJ2-4; tentatively, D is TRBD1 or TRBD2 (5 bases each). Trimming shortened V by 3 bases and J by 6 bases, and 15 bases separated the two germline ends. From germline, CDR1 is SGHVS and CDR2 FQNEAQ. This CDR3 comprises 15 residues. This chain's CDR3 is CASSLARDGGNIQYF. Written as DNA, the CDR3 is TGTGCCAGCAGCTTGGCCCGGGACGGTGGAAACATTCAGTACTTC.

This chain uses TRBV10-3 with TRBJ2-7, with D perhaps matching TRBD1 (6 bases). The germline V gene encodes CDR1 ENHRY and CDR2 SYGVKD. V gave up 5 bases and J gave up 4 bases, with 21 bases separating them. CDR3 size: 16 residues. CDR3 in DNA: TGTGCCATCAGTTATACGACAGGCGGACCCTTGTACGAGCAGTACTTC. Protein: CAISYTTGGPLYEQYF.

V is TRBV6-1 and J is TRBJ2-7; 11 bases fit TRBD1. The germline gives CDR1 MNHNS, CDR2 SASEGT. V was pared by 4 bases and J by 3 bases, with 11 bases of the junction left unmatched. CDR3 length: 17 amino acids. The CDR3 spells CASSALFRGTGGYEQYF. The CDR3 DNA reads as TGTGCCAGCAGTGCCCTATTCCGAGGGACAGGGGGCTACGAGCAGTACTTC.

The chain recombines TRBV2 with TRBJ2-1; no firm D call. V was pared by 1 base and J by 11 bases, with 6 bases between. Germline lookup yields CDR1 SNHLY and CDR2 FYNNEI. The CDR3 runs to 11 residues. For the CDR3, the DNA is TGTGCCAGCAGTGAAGGGACCAAGCAGTTCTTC. This translates into CASSEGTKQFF.

The chain carries TRBV6-6 and TRBJ1-4; 7 bases agree with TRBD1. The CDR3 totals 15 residues. The junction had 7 bases not matched to a gene; V was cut back by 6 bases and J by 3 bases. Germline values: CDR1 MNHNY, CDR2 SVGAGI (reference sequence). CDR3 residues: CASRDSDRANEKLFF. Written as DNA, the CDR3 is TGTGCCAGCAGAGATTCCGACAGGGCTAATGAAAAACTGTTTTTT.

V gene TRBV6-6 combines with J gene TRBJ1-2, with 7 bases fitting TRBD1. Trimming took 6 bases from V and 8 from J; bases not matched to a gene: 12. The CDR3 extends over 14 amino acids. The germline V gene has CDR1 MNHNY and CDR2 SVGAGI (reference sequence). CDR3 sequence: CASSREPGGHGYTF. The CDR3 coding sequence is TGTGCCAGCAGCCGCGAACCAGGGGGACACGGCTACACCTTC.

CDR3 loop: CASSLGTGGSNEKLFF. Here the CDR3 DNA reads TGTGCCAGCAGCTTAGGCACGGGGGGATCTAATGAAAAACTGTTTTTT. The chain carries TRBV11-2 and TRBJ1-4, with D possibly TRBD1 on 5 matching bases. The CDR3 sequence is 16 residues long. Trimming cost V 1 base and J 3 bases, with 12 bases left between them. The germline CDR1 and CDR2 sequences are SGHAT and FQNNGV.